This passage covers 23 T cell receptor beta chains from one sample sequenced in a study of Graves' ophthalmopathy and Graves' hyperthyroidism. Amplification of TCR beta CDR3 regions used RNA transcripts. First-round RT-PCR used HTBI primers; second-round multiplex PCR followed. TCRdb recomputed calls from the multiplex PCR reads with MiXCR, one row per CDR3 protein. The data contain 200,000 to 250,000 distinct CDR3 sequences, around 42% of them singletons. What was sequenced was peripheral blood. These receptors were collected from an adult man with Graves' ophthalmopathy.

This chain connects TRBV15 to TRBJ2-2, with 9 bases identical to TRBD1. V lost 3 bases to trimming and J lost 4 bases; unmatched junction nucleotides: 6. The germline V gene has CDR1 LNHNV and CDR2 YYDKDF (reference sequence). The CDR3 is 16 amino acids. In nucleotides, the CDR3 is TGTGCCACCAGCAGGCCGGGACAGGGATTCACCGGGGAGCTGTTTTTT. Residues: CATSRPGQGFTGELFF.

This clonotype appeared a few times. The J gene is TRBJ1-3, the V gene TRBV10-3; D might be TRBD1 (5 bases). CDR1 and CDR2 (germline): ENHRY, SYGVKD. V was shortened by 6 bases and J by 0 bases, with 15 bases between the two germline ends. The CDR3 is 16 residues long. The CDR3 nucleotides read TGTGCCATCAGCGAATCTTGGGGGGGCTCTGGAAACACCATATATTTT. This encodes CAISESWGGSGNTIYF.

The gene calls are TRBV20-1 and TRBJ2-7; D is uncertain. V shed 3 bases and J shed 6 bases, with 6 bases lying between them. Germline V lookup: CDR1 DFQATT, CDR2 SNEGSKA (reference sequence). The CDR3 loop spans 10 amino acids. The CDR3 spells CSASDPEQYF. CDR3 DNA sequence: TGCAGTGCTAGTGACCCCGAGCAGTACTTC.

This clonotype was seen only a few times. The chain has TRBV3-1 and TRBJ1-2; a weak D match, TRBD1 (6 bases). V was trimmed by 3 bases and J by 8 bases, leaving 13 bases between them. Germline assignment: CDR1 LGHDT and CDR2 YNNKEL (reference sequence). This CDR3 is 13 amino acids long. The CDR3 protein is CASSQFTRGGYTF. CDR3 nucleotide sequence: TGTGCCAGCAGCCAGTTTACCAGGGGAGGCTACACCTTC. Filled out from reference TRBV3-1 and TRBJ1-2, the complete variable domain reads DTAVSQTPKYLVTQMGNDKSIKCEQNLGHDTMYWYKQDSKKFLKIMFSYNNKELIINETVPNRFSPKSPDKAHLNLHINSLELGDSAVYFCASSQFTRGGYTFGSGTRLTVV.

This chain connects TRBV20-1 to TRBJ1-2, with 9 bases lining up with TRBD1. The CDR3 covers 15 residues. Germline lookup yields CDR1 DFQATT and CDR2 SNEGSKA (reference sequence). Trimming cost V 0 bases and J 3 bases; bases outside gene matches: 5. The CDR3 DNA reads TGCAGTGCTAGAGATACGGGACAGGGCGACTATGGCTACACCTTC. Encoded protein: CSARDTGQGDYGYTF.

Written as DNA, the CDR3 is TGTGCCAGCATCTTAAACCCCGGGACCCCAAGTGGCTACACCTTC. Translation gives CASILNPGTPSGYTF. The V gene is TRBV2, the J gene TRBJ1-2; TRBD1 might be the D (5 bases). This CDR3 is built from 15 residues. Germline CDR1 SNHLY, CDR2 FYNNEI. Trimming removed 7 bases from V and 7 bases from J, with 22 bases in between.

The CDR3 reads CASSLVAGTGTEAFF. The CDR3 nucleotides are TGTGCCAGCAGCTTAGTGGCAGGGACGGGCACTGAAGCTTTCTTT. V gene TRBV7-2 combines with J gene TRBJ1-1; a weak D match, TRBD1 (5 bases). The CDR3 loop spans 15 amino acids. Germline-derived CDR1 and CDR2 are SGHTA and FQGNSA. The V and J ends lost 1 base and 4 bases respectively, with 13 bases between them.

The DNA of the CDR3 is TGTGCCAGCAGCTTCAGCTCGGGTACCTCCTACGAGCAGTACTTC. As protein: CASSFSSGTSYEQYF. The chain joins TRBV7-9 to TRBJ2-7, with D unclear. The germline V gene encodes CDR1 SEHNR and CDR2 FQNEAQ (reference sequence). There are 15 residues in the CDR3. Trimming cost V 3 bases and J 0 bases, with 12 bases left between them.

This clonotype was counted a single time. This rearrangement joins TRBV12-3 or TRBV12-4 to TRBJ1-6; D unclear. The CDR3 totals 15 residues. Between the trimmed V and J ends, which lost 3 bases and 9 bases, there was a span of 15 bases. CDR3 DNA: TGTGCCAGCAGTTTGAGCCAGACCTGGGGTTCACCCCTCCACTTT. Protein sequence: CASSLSQTWGSPLHF.

V and J are TRBV9 and TRBJ1-6; D is unclear. Germline CDR1 reads SGDLS; CDR2 reads YYNGEE. Trimming removed 4 bases from V and 9 bases from J, with 14 bases in between. CDR3 length: 14 amino acids. The CDR3 loop reads CASSPGGPASPLHF. Here the CDR3 DNA reads TGTGCCAGCAGCCCCGGCGGGCCGGCTTCACCCCTCCACTTT.

DNA of the CDR3: TGTGCCAGCAGCGTAGAAAGCTCCTATAATTCACCCCTCCACTTT. This gives the protein CASSVESSYNSPLHF. The rearrangement joins TRBV9 to TRBJ1-6; D unclear. V lost 0 bases and J 0 bases, leaving 4 bases between the germline ends. The CDR3 sequence is 15 residues long. Per the germline V gene, CDR1 is SGDLS and CDR2 is YYNGEE.

This clonotype was seen a few times. The chain employs TRBV10-3 and TRBJ1-1; 9 nucleotides match TRBD1. The V gene's germline CDR1 is ENHRY and CDR2 SYGVKD. Germline trimming cut 10 bases from V and 3 bases from J; bases unmatched to any gene: 9. The CDR3 is made up of 14 amino acids. CDR3 loop: CASSHRGQDTEAFF. The CDR3 nucleotides read TGTGCCAGCAGCCACAGGGGGCAGGACACTGAAGCTTTCTTT.

J is TRBJ1-1 and V is TRBV29-1; no firm D call. This CDR3 is built from 15 residues. The ends were cut back, 8 bases at V and 1 base at J, with 20 bases in the middle. The V gene's germline CDR1 is SQVTM and CDR2 ANQGSEA. CDR3 nucleotide sequence: TGCAGCCTATTGGCCTCGGTACCAACGAACACTGAAGCTTTCTTT. Amino acid sequence: CSLLASVPTNTEAFF.

This clonotype was observed many times. The chain carries TRBV15 and TRBJ1-5, with TRBD1 as a possible D gene (6 bases). The germline V and J ends were trimmed by 6 bases and 5 bases, with 17 bases remaining between them. Germline CDR1 LNHNV, CDR2 YYDKDF (reference sequence). The CDR3 is made up of 15 amino acids. In DNA, the CDR3 is TGTGCCACCAGAGCTAGAACAGGGAGCCATCAGCCCCAGCATTTT. Its protein product is CATRARTGSHQPQHF.

This clonotype was observed a few times. The V and J genes are TRBV5-5 and TRBJ2-7, with 7 bases fitting TRBD2. The germline CDR1 and CDR2 sequences are SGHKS and YYEKEE (reference sequence). CDR3 length: 15 residues. Losses at the gene ends were 0 bases for V and 1 base for J; bases not matched to a gene: 4. As DNA, the CDR3 is TGTGCCAGCAGCTTGGCCAGCGGGGTATCCTACGAGCAGTACTTC. Translating it yields CASSLASGVSYEQYF.

This clonotype was seen once. The chain combines TRBV7-6 with TRBJ1-1, with 9 bases that match TRBD1. The CDR3 spans 14 residues. Per germline, CDR1 SGHVS and CDR2 FNYEAQ. J gave up 1 base and V 5 bases, and 2 bases lay outside the gene matches. CDR3 DNA: TGTGCCAGCAGCACAGGGGGCTCGAACACTGAAGCTTTCTTT. Translated: CASSTGGSNTEAFF.

The chain combines TRBV9 with TRBJ1-5; no definite D call. The V end was cut by 4 bases, the J end by 0 bases, with 8 bases between. The V gene's germline CDR1 is SGDLS and CDR2 YYNGEE. The CDR3 extends over 14 amino acids. The CDR3 nucleotides read TGTGCCAGCAGCTTCCCGTATAGCAATCAGCCCCAGCATTTT. It translates to CASSFPYSNQPQHF.

This clonotype was counted ten times or more. This CDR3 is CASSWSEKEKLFF. For the CDR3, the DNA is TGTGCCAGCAGCTGGTCCGAGAAAGAAAAACTGTTTTTT. The chain joins TRBV7-9 to TRBJ1-4; D unresolved. The CDR3 is 13 residues long. Germline assignment: CDR1 SEHNR and CDR2 FQNEAQ (reference sequence). The V end was cut by 4 bases, the J end by 8 bases, with 11 bases between.

V gene TRBV2 combines with J gene TRBJ2-7, with D unresolved. The CDR3 extends over 14 amino acids. The V and J ends lost 7 bases and 1 base respectively, with 14 bases between them. Germline V gene data show CDR1 as SNHLY and CDR2 as FYNNEI. The CDR3: CASTVGLRSYEQYF. DNA for the CDR3: TGTGCCAGCACGGTAGGTCTCCGTTCCTACGAGCAGTACTTC.

This rearrangement joins TRBV10-1 to TRBJ2-3; 9 bases match TRBD2. Germline V CDR1 and CDR2: WNHNN, SYGVQD (reference sequence). J gave up 0 bases and V 7 bases, and 2 bases lay outside the gene matches. There are 14 residues in the CDR3. The CDR3 protein is CASTSGASTDTQYF. Written as DNA, the CDR3 is TGCGCCAGCACTAGCGGGGCGAGCACAGATACGCAGTATTTT.

The sample holds a few counts of this clonotype. The CDR3 DNA follows: TGTGCCAGCAGCTCTCGTCCGGGACTAAACACTGAAGCTTTCTTT. Amino acids: CASSSRPGLNTEAFF. The chain recombines TRBV9 with TRBJ1-1; D possibly corresponds to TRBD1 (5 bases). V lost 4 bases and J 2 bases, leaving 15 bases between the germline ends. This CDR3 contains 15 residues. In germline, CDR1 is SGDLS, CDR2 YYNGEE. The variable domain in full, with the rest retrieved from reference TRBV9 and TRBJ1-1, is DSGVTQTPKHLITATGQRVTLRCSPRSGDLSVYWYQQSLDQGLQFLIQYYNGEERAKGNILERFSAQQFPDLHSELNLSSLELGDSALYFCASSSRPGLNTEAFFGQGTRLTVV.

This rearrangement joins TRBV20-1 to TRBJ1-2; D possibly corresponds to TRBD1 (5 bases). CDR3 size: 15 residues. CDR1 and CDR2 from the germline V gene are DFQATT and SNEGSKA (reference sequence). Trimming left V 3 bases short and J 7 bases short, with 21 bases between. The CDR3, as DNA: TGCAGTGCTAGGGGCAGGGACCGGGGACGAGGTGGCTACACCTTC. It encodes CSARGRDRGRGGYTF.

The genes are TRBV9 and TRBJ2-5; possible D gene TRBD2, 6 bases. Germline V gene lookup returns CDR1 SGDLS and CDR2 YYNGEE. Trimming removed 0 bases at V and 5 bases at J, with 11 bases between. The CDR3 has 14 amino acids. DNA for the CDR3: TGTGCCAGCAGCGTAGAACTAGCTGGGGAGACCCAGTACTTC. Translating gives CASSVELAGETQYF.